A selection of T cell receptor beta chains follows, all from one sample in a study of long-term antiretroviral therapy in people with HIV. Profiled with immunoSEQ multiplex PCR; TCRdb holds only in-frame clones, not every one. Here the sample spans fewer than 30,000 clones, 70% to 85% being singletons. The sequences come from unsorted PBMCs, collected 0.7 years before starting antiretroviral therapy. Receptors were obtained from a young man with HIV. Both conserved end residues are part of each CDR3. Each record gives: V gene, D gene, CDR3 length, clone size, J gene, CDR3 protein, CDR3 DNA. D genes are given only for firm matches. A row's size may be missing; if present it is once, few, many or a size class.

>TRBV6-6|.|13|.|TRBJ2-7
CASRGARSYEQYF
TGTGCCAGCCGGGGGGCGCGCTCCTACGAGCAGTACTTC
>TRBV7-9|.|14|.|TRBJ1-3
CASSLSTAGNTIYF
TGTGCCAGCAGCTTATCAACAGCTGGAAACACCATATATTTT
>TRBV9|.|14|.|TRBJ2-3
CASSLQGLTDTQYF
TGTGCCAGCAGCCTCCAGGGGCTCACAGATACGCAGTATTTT
>TRBV7-2|.|14|.|TRBJ1-5
CASSLLISNQPQHF
TGTGCCAGCAGCTTATTAATTAGCAATCAGCCCCAGCATTTT
>TRBV5-6|.|15|.|TRBJ1-2
CASSLRGAGNYGYTF
TGTGCCAGCAGCTTGAGGGGGGCCGGAAACTATGGCTACACCTTC
>TRBV7-2|.|15|.|TRBJ2-6
CASSPPTSGANVLTF
TGTGCCAGCAGCCCCCCCACCTCTGGGGCCAACGTCCTGACTTTC
>TRBV19|TRBD2|15|.|TRBJ2-3
CASSIGGGRADTQYF
TGTGCCAGTAGTATAGGAGGCGGGAGGGCAGATACGCAGTATTTT
>TRBV5-1|.|16|.|TRBJ2-7
CASSRLGGPSSYEQYF
TGCGCCAGCAGCCGTTTGGGGGGCCCTAGCTCCTACGAGCAGTACTTC
>TRBV7-6|TRBD2|13|.|TRBJ2-5
CASSSQTSGGLHF
TGTGCCAGCAGCTCCCAGACTAGCGGGGGCTTGCACTTC
>TRBV9|.|16|.|TRBJ2-5
CASSVDERPFGETQYF
TGTGCCAGCAGCGTAGATGAGCGGCCCTTTGGAGAGACCCAGTACTTC
>TRBV28|TRBD2|16|.|TRBJ2-7
CASSSRTSGAYYEQYF
TGTGCCAGCAGCTCGAGGACTAGCGGGGCTTACTACGAGCAGTACTTC
>TRBV9|.|13|.|TRBJ2-5
CASSVTSQQTQYF
TGTGCCAGCAGCGTGACTAGTCAACAGACCCAGTACTTC
>TRBV6-5|TRBD1|15|.|TRBJ1-2
CASSYSQGVNYGYTF
TGTGCCAGCAGTTACTCGCAGGGGGTTAACTATGGCTACACCTTC
>TRBV4-3|TRBD1|18|few|TRBJ2-1
CASSHTIQWDRGHNEQFF
TGCGCCAGCAGCCACACTATTCAGTGGGACAGGGGCCACAATGAGCAGTTCTTC
>TRBV28|TRBD1|14|.|TRBJ1-1
CASGTGRGFGEAFF
TGTGCCAGTGGGACAGGGCGGGGGTTCGGTGAAGCTTTCTTT